What follows are 20 T cell receptor beta chains derived from one specimen sequenced in a study of T cells in Graves' hyperthyroidism and ophthalmopathy. From RNA transcripts, TCR beta CDR3 regions were amplified. The HTBI primer set served for first-round RT-PCR of the TCR CDR3. One entry per CDR3 protein results from TCRdb running MiXCR on the multiplex PCR reads. The top ten hold about 5% of the sample, which has roughly 420,000 distinct CDR3 sequences, roughly an eighth seen once. Sample: blood. These TCRs come from a woman aged 18-35 years with Graves' hyperthyroidism.

The J gene is TRBJ2-2, the V gene TRBV5-8; 7 positions agree with TRBD2. This CDR3 comprises 17 residues. V lost 4 bases to trimming and J lost 4 bases; unmatched junction nucleotides: 13. CDR1 is SGHTS and CDR2 is YDEGEE in the germline V gene. The CDR3 DNA follows: TGTGCCAGCAGCCCCGCGGGGGTAAGGACGGCCACCGGGGAGCTGTTTTTT. Encoded protein: CASSPAGVRTATGELFF.

This clonotype appeared many times. The gene calls are TRBV5-1 and TRBJ1-1; 8 bases match TRBD1. J gave up 1 base and V 2 bases, and 10 bases lay outside the gene matches. The CDR3 loop spans 17 amino acids. Germline CDR1 and CDR2: SGHRS and YFSETQ. The CDR3 region is CASSLRPRGQANTEAFF. Here the CDR3 DNA reads TGCGCCAGCAGCTTAAGGCCCAGGGGGCAAGCGAACACTGAAGCTTTCTTT.

In regard to this clonotype: A single base separates this from a much larger clone, so it may be a read error. The genes are TRBV20-1 and TRBJ1-1, with D unresolved. Germline V gives CDR1 DFQATT, CDR2 SNEGSKA (reference sequence). Trimming cost V 3 bases and J 0 bases, with 2 bases left between them. The CDR3 runs to 11 residues. CDR3 sequence reads: CSASLNTEAFF. DNA of the CDR3: TGCAGTGCTAGTCTGAACACTGAAGCTTTCTTT.

V usage is TRBV5-1 and J usage is TRBJ2-1, with 10 bases fitting TRBD1. CDR3 length: 15 residues. Losses at the gene ends were 5 bases for V and 7 bases for J; bases not matched to a gene: 9. Germline values: CDR1 SGHRS, CDR2 YFSETQ. As DNA, the CDR3 is TGCGCCAGCAGTAGTCAGGACAGGGGGGGGAATGAGCAGTTCTTC. Translation gives CASSSQDRGGNEQFF.

This clonotype was picked up a small number of times. Here the CDR3 reads CASSLLMGQGPGNTIYF. Written as DNA, the CDR3 is TGCGCCAGCAGCTTACTAATGGGACAGGGGCCTGGAAACACCATATATTTT. The rearrangement uses TRBV5-1 and TRBJ1-3, with 10 positions matching TRBD1. Germline loops: CDR1 SGHRS, CDR2 YFSETQ. The J segment lost 2 bases and the V segment lost 2 bases, leaving 7 bases of the junction unmatched. This CDR3 has 17 amino acids.

This clonotype appeared a few times. The rearrangement links TRBV19 to TRBJ2-5, with 12 nucleotides matching TRBD2. V dropped 5 bases and J dropped 2; count of bases not matched to a gene: 3. This CDR3 is built from 15 residues. The germline CDR1 and CDR2 sequences are LNHDA and SQIVND (reference sequence). The CDR3 protein is CASSRTSGDQETQYF. The CDR3 nucleotides read TGTGCCAGTAGTCGGACTAGCGGGGATCAAGAGACCCAGTACTTC.

This clonotype was seen repeatedly, ten times or more. This chain connects TRBV4-1 to TRBJ2-7, with 9 bases aligning to TRBD2. The V segment lost 3 bases and the J segment 1 base; nucleotides outside the gene matches: 7. This CDR3 contains 16 residues. Germline CDR1 reads MGHRA; CDR2 reads YSYEKL. For the CDR3, the DNA is TGCGCCAGCAGCCAGGAGGGGACTAGCCTTTCCTACGAGCAGTACTTC. Its translation is CASSQEGTSLSYEQYF.

V gene TRBV28 combines with J gene TRBJ2-6; D ambiguous. CDR1 MDHEN and CDR2 SYDVKM come from the germline V gene. CDR3 length: 19 residues. Trimming took 5 bases from V and 0 from J, leaving 20 bases between them. For the CDR3, the DNA is TGTGCCAGCAGTATACCAAAGGGAAAACAGAGCTCTGGGGCCAACGTCCTGACTTTC. Translated, it gives CASSIPKGKQSSGANVLTF.

V usage is TRBV9 and J usage is TRBJ2-3, with D maybe TRBD1 (6 bases). From germline, CDR1 is SGDLS and CDR2 YYNGEE. V was trimmed by 4 bases and J by 0 bases, leaving 12 bases between them. The CDR3 loop spans 15 amino acids. DNA for the CDR3: TGTGCCAGCAGCACCTACAGGGCGAGCACAGATACGCAGTATTTT. Its protein product is CASSTYRASTDTQYF. The whole variable domain, filled in from reference TRBV9 and TRBJ2-3, reads DSGVTQTPKHLITATGQRVTLRCSPRSGDLSVYWYQQSLDQGLQFLIQYYNGEERAKGNILERFSAQQFPDLHSELNLSSLELGDSALYFCASSTYRASTDTQYFGPGTRLTVL.

The chain uses TRBV9 and TRBJ2-3; 10 bases match TRBD2. The germline CDR1 and CDR2 sequences are SGDLS and YYNGEE. The CDR3 sequence is 18 residues long. V trimming: 3 bases; J trimming: 2 bases; junction bases outside the gene matches: 12. The CDR3 region has the DNA TGTGCCAGCAGCGCCGCCCGGGGGGGACTAGCGCTCACAGATACGCAGTATTTT. It is translated as CASSAARGGLALTDTQYF.

At least ten counts were recorded for this clonotype. This rearrangement joins TRBV11-2 to TRBJ2-2; no firm D call. Trimming shortened V by 1 base and J by 2 bases, and 5 bases separated the two germline ends. Germline V gives CDR1 SGHAT, CDR2 FQNNGV. The CDR3 has 14 residues. The CDR3 DNA follows: TGTGCCAGCAGCTTAGGGAGAAACACCGGGGAGCTGTTTTTT. This translates into CASSLGRNTGELFF.

This clonotype was picked up a small number of times. The chain is built from TRBV20-1 and TRBJ2-2; weak D call: TRBD2 (6 bases). Germline CDR1 reads DFQATT; CDR2 reads SNEGSKA (reference sequence). The CDR3 runs to 16 residues. The germline V and J ends were trimmed by 0 bases and 3 bases, with 14 bases remaining between them. CDR3 sequence reads: CSARDRGGIDTGELFF. The CDR3 coding sequence is TGCAGTGCTAGAGATCGCGGCGGGATCGACACCGGGGAGCTGTTTTTT.

This clonotype was found a few times. Written as DNA, the CDR3 is TGCGCCAGCAGCCAAGGAGGACAGGGGTTCGGGGAGCCCCAGCATTTT. It encodes CASSQGGQGFGEPQHF. V and J are TRBV4-1 and TRBJ1-5; 9 positions match TRBD1. With V trimmed by 1 base and J by 8 bases, 9 bases remained unmatched. Germline V lookup: CDR1 MGHRA, CDR2 YSYEKL. This CDR3 comprises 16 residues.

This clonotype was counted at least ten times. This sequence joins TRBV12-3 or TRBV12-4 and TRBJ2-7, with 7 bases that match TRBD2. J gave up 7 bases and V 5 bases, and 8 bases lay outside the gene matches. CDR3 length: 13 amino acids. The CDR3 loop reads CASSAGLGEEQYF. The CDR3 DNA is TGTGCCAGCAGTGCCGGACTAGGCGAGGAGCAGTACTTC.

This clonotype was detected ten times or more. The CDR3 DNA reads as TGTGCCAGCAGACCGGGACTAGCGGGAACGAACCAAGAGACCCAGTACTTC. This sequence encodes CASRPGLAGTNQETQYF. The V and J genes are TRBV7-6 and TRBJ2-5; 13 bases match TRBD2. The length of the CDR3 is 17 residues. The V and J ends lost 6 bases and 0 bases, in that order; junction bases with no gene match: 7. Germline assignment: CDR1 SGHVS and CDR2 FNYEAQ.

This clonotype was picked up many times. CDR3 residues: CASSLVAENTDTQYF. CDR3 bases: TGTGCCAGCAGCTTAGTCGCGGAAAACACAGATACGCAGTATTTT. The chain couples TRBV13 to TRBJ2-3, with D hard to call. The CDR3 runs 15 residues. V was pared by 1 base and J by 2 bases, with 10 bases between. CDR1 and CDR2 (germline): PRHDT, FYEKMQ (reference sequence). The whole variable domain, remainder taken from reference TRBV13 and TRBJ2-3, is AAGVIQSPRHLIKEKRETATLKCYPIPRHDTVYWYQQGPGQDPQFLISFYEKMQSDKGSIPDRFSAQQFSDYHSELNMSSLELGDSALYFCASSLVAENTDTQYFGPGTRLTVL.

J is TRBJ1-2 and V is TRBV20-1, with D possibly TRBD1 on 6 matching bases. CDR1 DFQATT and CDR2 SNEGSKA come from the germline V gene (reference sequence). Trimming stripped 7 bases from V and 5 bases from J, with 17 bases between. This CDR3 comprises 13 residues. This CDR3 reads CSVPGEVGYGYTF. The DNA of the CDR3 is TGCAGTGTACCAGGGGAGGTAGGGTATGGCTACACCTTC.

The chain couples TRBV20-1 to TRBJ2-1, with TRBD2 identical over 9 bases. The CDR3 totals 15 residues. Germline V lookup: CDR1 DFQATT, CDR2 SNEGSKA (reference sequence). Losses at the gene ends were 1 base for V and 7 bases for J; bases not matched to a gene: 8. The CDR3 reads CSARVAGDYRNEQFF. CDR3 coding DNA: TGCAGTGCTAGAGTAGCGGGAGATTATCGGAATGAGCAGTTCTTC.

This clonotype has a handful of counts. The chain links TRBV20-1 to TRBJ1-5; 7 bases map to TRBD1. Germline V CDR1 and CDR2: DFQATT, SNEGSKA (reference sequence). V shed 6 bases, J shed 3 bases, and the junction held 8 bases outside the gene matches. The CDR3 extends over 14 amino acids. The CDR3 loop reads CSASRGGLNQPQHF. In nucleotides, the CDR3 is TGCAGTGCCTCCCGAGGGGGCCTCAATCAGCCCCAGCATTTT.

On this clonotype: This may stem from a read error, because a much larger clone lies one nucleotide away. This chain's CDR3 is CASRPWRAGETRYF. The CDR3 DNA follows: TGTGCCAGCAGACCATGGAGGGCCGGGGAGACCCGGTACTTC. The chain links TRBV28 to TRBJ2-5; a weak D match, TRBD2 (6 bases). The CDR3 has 14 residues. Per germline, CDR1 MDHEN and CDR2 SYDVKM.